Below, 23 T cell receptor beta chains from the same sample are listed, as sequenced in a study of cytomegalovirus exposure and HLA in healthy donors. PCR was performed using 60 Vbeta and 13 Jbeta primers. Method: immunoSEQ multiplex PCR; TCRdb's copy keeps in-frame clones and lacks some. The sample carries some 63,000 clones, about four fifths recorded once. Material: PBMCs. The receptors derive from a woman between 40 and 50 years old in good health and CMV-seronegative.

Here the CDR3 reads CASSLGQVPLGEQYF. Written as DNA, the CDR3 is TGCGCCAGCAGCTTGGGACAGGTCCCCCTCGGGGAGCAGTACTTC. The rearrangement uses TRBV5-1 and TRBJ2-7; D is possibly TRBD1 (6 bases). CDR1 is SGHRS, CDR2 YFSETQ, per germline. The CDR3 runs 15 residues. V was pared by 0 bases and J by 7 bases, with 17 bases between.

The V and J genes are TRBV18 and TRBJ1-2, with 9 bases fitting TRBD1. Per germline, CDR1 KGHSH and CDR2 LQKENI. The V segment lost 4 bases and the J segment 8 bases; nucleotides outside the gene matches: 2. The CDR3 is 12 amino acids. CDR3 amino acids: CASSRDREGYTF. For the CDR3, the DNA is TGTGCCAGCTCACGGGACAGGGAAGGCTACACCTTC.

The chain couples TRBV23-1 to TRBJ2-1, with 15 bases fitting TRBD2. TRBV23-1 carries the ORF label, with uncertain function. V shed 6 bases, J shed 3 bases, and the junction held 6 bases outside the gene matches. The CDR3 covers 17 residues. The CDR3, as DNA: TGCGCCAGCAGGGCCGGGACTAGCGGGAGGTTCTACAATGAGCAGTTCTTC. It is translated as CASRAGTSGRFYNEQFF.

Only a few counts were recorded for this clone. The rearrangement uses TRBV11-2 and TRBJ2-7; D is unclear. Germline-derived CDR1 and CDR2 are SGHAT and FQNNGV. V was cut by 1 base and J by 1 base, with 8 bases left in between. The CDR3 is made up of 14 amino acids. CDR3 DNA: TGTGCCAGCAGCTTAGTTCCGGTTTCCTACGAGCAGTACTTC. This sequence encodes CASSLVPVSYEQYF.

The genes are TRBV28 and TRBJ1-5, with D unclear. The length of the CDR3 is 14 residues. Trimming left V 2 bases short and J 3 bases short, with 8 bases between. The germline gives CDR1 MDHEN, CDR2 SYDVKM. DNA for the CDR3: TGTGCCAGCAGTTTACCAGGTGACAATCAGCCCCAGCATTTT. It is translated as CASSLPGDNQPQHF.

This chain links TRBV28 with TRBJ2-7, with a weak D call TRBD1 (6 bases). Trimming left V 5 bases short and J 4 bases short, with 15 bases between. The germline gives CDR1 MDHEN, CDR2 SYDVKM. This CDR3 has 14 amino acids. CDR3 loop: CASSPPVRGYEQYF. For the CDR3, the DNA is TGTGCCAGCAGTCCCCCCGTCAGGGGATACGAGCAGTACTTC.

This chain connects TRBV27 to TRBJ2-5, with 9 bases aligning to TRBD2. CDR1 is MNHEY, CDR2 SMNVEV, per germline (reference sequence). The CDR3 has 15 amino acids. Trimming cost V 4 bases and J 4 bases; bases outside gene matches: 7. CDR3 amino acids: CASSSWREGGETQYF. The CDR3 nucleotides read TGTGCCAGCAGTTCATGGCGGGAGGGAGGAGAGACCCAGTACTTC.

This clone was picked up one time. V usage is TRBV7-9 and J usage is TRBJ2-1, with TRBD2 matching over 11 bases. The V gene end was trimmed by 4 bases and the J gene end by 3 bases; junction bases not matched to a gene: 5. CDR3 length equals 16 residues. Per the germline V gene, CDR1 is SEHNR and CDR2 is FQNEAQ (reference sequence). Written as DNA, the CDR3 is TGTGCCAGCAGCTCCAGACTAGCGGGAATCTACAATGAGCAGTTCTTC. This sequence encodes CASSSRLAGIYNEQFF.

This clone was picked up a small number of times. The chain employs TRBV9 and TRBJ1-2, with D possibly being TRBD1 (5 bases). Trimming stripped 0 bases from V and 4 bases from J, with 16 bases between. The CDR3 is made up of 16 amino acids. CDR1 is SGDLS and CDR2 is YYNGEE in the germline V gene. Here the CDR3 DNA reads TGTGCCAGCAGCGTAGCCTCAGGGTTTGGGGCCTATGGCTACACCTTC. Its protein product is CASSVASGFGAYGYTF.

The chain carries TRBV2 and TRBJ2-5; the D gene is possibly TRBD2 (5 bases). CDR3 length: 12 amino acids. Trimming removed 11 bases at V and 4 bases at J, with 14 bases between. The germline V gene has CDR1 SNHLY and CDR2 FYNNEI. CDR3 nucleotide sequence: TGTGCCTCCTTAAGGCGGGTAGAGACCCAGTACTTC. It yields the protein CASLRRVETQYF.

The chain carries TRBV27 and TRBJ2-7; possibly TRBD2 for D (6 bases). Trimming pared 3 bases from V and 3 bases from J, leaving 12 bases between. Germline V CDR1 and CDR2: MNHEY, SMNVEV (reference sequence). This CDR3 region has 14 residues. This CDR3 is CASSFGQGGYEQYF. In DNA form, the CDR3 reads TGTGCCAGCAGTTTTGGGCAGGGAGGCTACGAGCAGTACTTC.

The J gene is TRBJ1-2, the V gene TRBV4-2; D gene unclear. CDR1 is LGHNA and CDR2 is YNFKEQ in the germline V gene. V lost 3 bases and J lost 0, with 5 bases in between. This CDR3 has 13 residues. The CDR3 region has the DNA TGTGCCAGCAGCCAGGGCGCTAACTATGGCTACACCTTC. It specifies CASSQGANYGYTF.

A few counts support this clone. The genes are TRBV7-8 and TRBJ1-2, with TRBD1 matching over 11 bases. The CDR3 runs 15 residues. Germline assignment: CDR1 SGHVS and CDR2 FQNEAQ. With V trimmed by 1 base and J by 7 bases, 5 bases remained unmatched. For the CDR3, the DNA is TGTGCCAGCAGCTTAGAGCTCGGGACAGGGGGTGGCTACACCTTC. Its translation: CASSLELGTGGGYTF.

The DNA of the CDR3 is TGTGCCAGCAGTTACGCGTGGGGACAGAATAATTCACCCCTCCACTTT. Encoded protein: CASSYAWGQNNSPLHF. This chain uses TRBV6-5 with TRBJ1-6, with 7 bases aligning to TRBD1. CDR1 and CDR2 from the germline V gene are MNHEY and SVGAGI. The length of the CDR3 is 16 residues. V was clipped by 2 bases and J by 5 bases; unmatched bases: 6.

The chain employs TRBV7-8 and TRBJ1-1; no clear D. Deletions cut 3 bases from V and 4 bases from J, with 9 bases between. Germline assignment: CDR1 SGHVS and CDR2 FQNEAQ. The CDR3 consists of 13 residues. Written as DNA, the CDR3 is TGTGCCAGCAGCTTGAGGGAGATCACTGAAGCTTTCTTT. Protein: CASSLREITEAFF.

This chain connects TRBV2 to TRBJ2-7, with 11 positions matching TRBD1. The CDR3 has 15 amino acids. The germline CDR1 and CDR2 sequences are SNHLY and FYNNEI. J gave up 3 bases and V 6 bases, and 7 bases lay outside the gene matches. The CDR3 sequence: CASRETGTGGYEQYF. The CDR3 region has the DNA TGTGCCAGCAGGGAAACCGGGACAGGGGGCTACGAGCAGTACTTC.

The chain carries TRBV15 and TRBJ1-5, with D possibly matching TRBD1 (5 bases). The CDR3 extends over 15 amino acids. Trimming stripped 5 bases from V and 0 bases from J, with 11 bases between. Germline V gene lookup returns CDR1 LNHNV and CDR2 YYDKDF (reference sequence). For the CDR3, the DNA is TGTGCCACCAGCCGAAGACAGTATAGCAATCAGCCCCAGCATTTT. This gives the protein CATSRRQYSNQPQHF.

The CDR3 here is CASSFSGKYEQYF. The CDR3 DNA reads as TGTGCCAGCAGCTTTAGCGGGAAGTACGAGCAGTACTTC. The rearrangement joins TRBV5-4 to TRBJ2-7, with 8 bases lining up with TRBD2. Germline lookup yields CDR1 SGHNT and CDR2 YYREEE (reference sequence). V lost 2 bases to trimming and J lost 4 bases; unmatched junction nucleotides: 2. The CDR3 is 13 residues long.

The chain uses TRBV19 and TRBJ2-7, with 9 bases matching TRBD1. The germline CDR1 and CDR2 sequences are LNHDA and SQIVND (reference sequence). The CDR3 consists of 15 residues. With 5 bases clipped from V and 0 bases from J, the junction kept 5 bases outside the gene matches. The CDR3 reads CASSAGQGFSYEQYF. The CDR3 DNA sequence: TGTGCCAGTAGTGCTGGACAGGGGTTCTCCTACGAGCAGTACTTC.

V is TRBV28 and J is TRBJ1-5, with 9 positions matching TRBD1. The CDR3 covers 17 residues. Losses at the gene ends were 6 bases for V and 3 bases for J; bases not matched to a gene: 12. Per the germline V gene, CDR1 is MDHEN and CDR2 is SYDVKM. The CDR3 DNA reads TGTGCCAGCAGCCCCCCGACCGGGACAGGGAACAATCAGCCCCAGCATTTT. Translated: CASSPPTGTGNNQPQHF.

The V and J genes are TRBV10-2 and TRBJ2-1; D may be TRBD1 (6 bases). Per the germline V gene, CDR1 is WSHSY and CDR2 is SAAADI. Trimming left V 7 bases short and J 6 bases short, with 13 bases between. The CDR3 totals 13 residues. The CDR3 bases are TGCGCCAGCAATGGGGGCCTCGTCAATGAGCAGTTCTTC. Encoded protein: CASNGGLVNEQFF.

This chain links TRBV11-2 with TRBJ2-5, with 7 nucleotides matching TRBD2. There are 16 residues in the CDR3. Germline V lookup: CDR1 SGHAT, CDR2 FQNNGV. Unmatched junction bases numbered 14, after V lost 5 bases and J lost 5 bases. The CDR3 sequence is CASSSSPSGSGETQYF. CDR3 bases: TGTGCCAGCAGCAGTAGCCCTAGCGGAAGCGGGGAGACCCAGTACTTC.

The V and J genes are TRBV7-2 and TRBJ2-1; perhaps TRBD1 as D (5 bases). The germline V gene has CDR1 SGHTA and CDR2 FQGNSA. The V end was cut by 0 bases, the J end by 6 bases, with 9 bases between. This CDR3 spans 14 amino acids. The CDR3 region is CASSLASGINEQFF. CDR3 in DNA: TGTGCCAGCAGCTTAGCTTCAGGGATCAATGAGCAGTTCTTC. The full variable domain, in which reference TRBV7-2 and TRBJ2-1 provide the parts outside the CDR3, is GAGVSQSPSNKVTEKGKDVELRCDPISGHTALYWYRQSLGQGLEFLIYFQGNSAPDKSGLPSDRFSAERTGGSVSTLTIQRTQQEDSAVYLCASSLASGINEQFFGPGTRLTVL.